One sample yielded the 6 T cell receptor beta chains listed below, sequenced in a study of neoadjuvant anti-PD-1 for oral cavity cancer. Clones were sequenced by immunoSEQ multiplex PCR, and TCRdb holds only the in-frame ones, with some missing. The sample lists around 81,000 clones; less than 85% were seen once. The starting material was PBMCs, obtained before nivolumab (anti-PD-1) treatment. The receptor source for this set is a person aged 35-79 years with oral cavity squamous cell carcinoma.

This chain connects TRBV7-9 to TRBJ2-7; D call uncertain. CDR1 and CDR2 (germline): SEHNR, FQNEAQ (reference sequence). This CDR3 spans 14 amino acids. V shed 5 bases and J shed 7 bases, with 18 bases lying between them. CDR3 bases: TGTGCCAGCAGCCGACTGGTTACTACTGGTGAGCAGTACTTC. Protein product: CASSRLVTTGEQYF.

The chain carries TRBV30 and TRBJ1-5; D may be TRBD1 (6 bases). With 0 bases removed from V and 6 bases from J, the gap between germline ends came to 12 bases. The CDR3 is made up of 14 amino acids. Germline assignment: CDR1 GTSNPN and CDR2 SVGIG (reference sequence). Here the CDR3 reads CAWSVGQGFQPQHF. The CDR3 DNA reads as TGTGCCTGGAGTGTGGGGCAGGGGTTTCAGCCCCAGCATTTT. Filled out from reference TRBV30 and TRBJ1-5, the complete variable domain reads SQTIHQWPATLVQPVGSPLSLECTVEGTSNPNLYWYRQAAGRGLQLLFYSVGIGQISSEVPQNLSASRPQDRQFILSSKKLLLSDSGFYLCAWSVGQGFQPQHFGDGTRLSIL.

The chain recombines TRBV6-1 with TRBJ2-5; D is undetermined. The CDR3 has 12 amino acids. The V end was cut by 5 bases, the J end by 0 bases, with 4 bases between. The germline CDR1 and CDR2 sequences are MNHNS and SASEGT. CDR3 residues: CASSTYQETQYF. CDR3 DNA sequence: TGTGCCAGCAGTACGTACCAAGAGACCCAGTACTTC.

The chain recombines TRBV11-2 with TRBJ2-7; 7 nucleotides agree with TRBD1. The CDR3 extends over 15 amino acids. Germline CDR1 SGHAT, CDR2 FQNNGV. Germline trimming cut 5 bases from V and 4 bases from J; bases unmatched to any gene: 11. The CDR3 DNA sequence: TGTGCCAGCAGCATCACCCCGGGACAGAATTACGAGCAGTACTTC. It codes for CASSITPGQNYEQYF.

The chain carries TRBV11-2 and TRBJ1-5, with D tentatively TRBD1 (5 bases). The CDR3 loop spans 14 amino acids. Trimming left V 6 bases short and J 4 bases short, with 13 bases between. CDR1 SGHAT and CDR2 FQNNGV come from the germline V gene. CDR3 DNA sequence: TGTGCCAGCAGTCGCGACAGAAATAATCAGCCCCAGCATTTT. Translating it yields CASSRDRNNQPQHF. Filled out from reference TRBV11-2 and TRBJ1-5, the complete variable domain reads EAGVAQSPRYKIIEKRQSVAFWCNPISGHATLYWYQQILGQGPKLLIQFQNNGVVDDSQLPKDRFSAERLKGVDSTLKIQPAKLEDSAVYLCASSRDRNNQPQHFGDGTRLSIL.

V is TRBV5-5 and J is TRBJ2-3, with D unclear. V was shortened by 3 bases and J by 5 bases, with 13 bases between the two germline ends. The CDR3 length is 14 residues. The germline gives CDR1 SGHKS, CDR2 YYEKEE (reference sequence). The CDR3 loop reads CASSSERLLDTQYF. In DNA form, the CDR3 reads TGTGCCAGCAGCTCTGAGCGCCTATTAGATACGCAGTATTTT.